This record concerns one T cell receptor beta chain sequence. This specimen belongs to a study of OX40 agonist ivuxolimab in advanced cancers. V was shortened by 6 bases and J by 5 bases, with 10 bases between the two germline ends. The CDR3 covers 12 residues. CDR1 is SGHAT, CDR2 FQNNGV, per germline. The method was immunoSEQ multiplex PCR; TCRdb's version includes in-frame clones alone and lacks a portion of them. The sample includes 50,000 to 65,000 clones, around 81% seen only once; the top ten take less than 1.2%. The study sampled blood at baseline, cycle 4 day 1, and cycle 7 day 1. The receptor's source is an adult with an advanced solid tumor such as melanoma, head and neck, liver or kidney cancer. The specimen was CD4+ or CD8+ T cells sorted from blood, collected in a trial of the OX40 agonist ivuxolimab. The rearrangement uses TRBV11-2 and TRBJ1-2; D unclear. The CDR3 loop is CASRGHQYGYTF. The CDR3 DNA follows: TGTGCCAGCAGAGGGCATCAATATGGCTACACCTTC. Combining the CDR3 with reference TRBV11-2 and TRBJ1-2 gives the whole variable domain EAGVAQSPRYKIIEKRQSVAFWCNPISGHATLYWYQQILGQGPKLLIQFQNNGVVDDSQLPKDRFSAERLKGVDSTLKIQPAKLEDSAVYLCASRGHQYGYTFGSGTRLTVV.